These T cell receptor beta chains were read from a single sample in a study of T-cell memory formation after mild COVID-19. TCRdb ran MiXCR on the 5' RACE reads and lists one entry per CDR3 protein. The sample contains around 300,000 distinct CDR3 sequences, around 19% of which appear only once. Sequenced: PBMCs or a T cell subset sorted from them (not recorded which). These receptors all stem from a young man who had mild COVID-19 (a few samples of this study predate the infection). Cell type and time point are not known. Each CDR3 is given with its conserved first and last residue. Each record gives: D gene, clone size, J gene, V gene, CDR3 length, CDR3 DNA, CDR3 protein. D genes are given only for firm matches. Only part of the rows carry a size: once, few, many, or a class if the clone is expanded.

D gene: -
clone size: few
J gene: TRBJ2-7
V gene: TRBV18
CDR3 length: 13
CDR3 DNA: TGTGCCAGCTCACCACAATGGGGGTACGAGCAGTACTTC
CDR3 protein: CASSPQWGYEQYF

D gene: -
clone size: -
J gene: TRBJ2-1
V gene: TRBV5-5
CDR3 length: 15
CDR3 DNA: TGTGCCAGCAGCTTGTCGGCAGGGAGGTACAATGAGCAGTTCTTC
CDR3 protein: CASSLSAGRYNEQFF

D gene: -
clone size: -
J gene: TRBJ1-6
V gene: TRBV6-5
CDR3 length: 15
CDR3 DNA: TGTGCCAGCAGCTCGGGAGGATATTATAATTCACCCCTCCACTTT
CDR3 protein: CASSSGGYYNSPLHF

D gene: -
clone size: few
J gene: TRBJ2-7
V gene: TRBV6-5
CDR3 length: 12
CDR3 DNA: TGTGCCAGCAGCCGAGGACTTTTCGAGCAGTACTTC
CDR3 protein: CASSRGLFEQYF

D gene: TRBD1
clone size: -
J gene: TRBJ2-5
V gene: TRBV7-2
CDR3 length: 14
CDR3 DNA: TGTGCCAGCAGCTCAGATGGACAGGGGGAGACCCAGTACTTC
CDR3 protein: CASSSDGQGETQYF

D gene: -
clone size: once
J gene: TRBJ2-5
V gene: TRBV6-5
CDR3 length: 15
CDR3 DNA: TGTGTCAGCAGTTACTCCGCAGGGTGGGCAGAGACCCAGTACTTC
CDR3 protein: CVSSYSAGWAETQYF

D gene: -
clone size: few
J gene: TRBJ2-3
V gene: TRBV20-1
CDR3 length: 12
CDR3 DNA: TGCAGTGCTAGAGTAAGCACAGATACGCAGTATTTT
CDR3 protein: CSARVSTDTQYF

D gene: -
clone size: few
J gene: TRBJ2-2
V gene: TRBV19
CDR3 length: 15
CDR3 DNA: TGTGCCAGTAGTGTCGGACTGTCGAACACCGGGGAGCTGTTTTTT
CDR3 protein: CASSVGLSNTGELFF

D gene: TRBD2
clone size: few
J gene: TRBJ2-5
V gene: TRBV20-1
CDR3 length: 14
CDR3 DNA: TGCAGTGCTAGATATAGCGGGGGGTTCGAATCCCAGTACTTC
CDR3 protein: CSARYSGGFESQYF

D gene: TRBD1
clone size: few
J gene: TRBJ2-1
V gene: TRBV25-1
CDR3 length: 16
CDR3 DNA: TGTGCCAGCAGTGAAGTGCAGGGGGACCCCTACAATGAGCAGTTCTTC
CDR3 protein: CASSEVQGDPYNEQFF

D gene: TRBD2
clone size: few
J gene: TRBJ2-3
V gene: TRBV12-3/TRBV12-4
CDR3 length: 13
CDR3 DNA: TGTGCCACAAAGCGGGGGAGCACAGATACGCAGTATTTT
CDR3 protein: CATKRGSTDTQYF

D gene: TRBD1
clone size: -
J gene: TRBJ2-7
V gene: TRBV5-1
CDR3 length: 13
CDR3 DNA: TGCGCCAGCAGCCTCCGGACAGGGCGCGAGCAGTACTTC
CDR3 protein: CASSLRTGREQYF

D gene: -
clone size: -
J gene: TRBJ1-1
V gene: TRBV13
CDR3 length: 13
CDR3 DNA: TGTGCCAGCAGCTTGGTCCGGGGGAATGAAGCTTTCTTT
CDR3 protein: CASSLVRGNEAFF

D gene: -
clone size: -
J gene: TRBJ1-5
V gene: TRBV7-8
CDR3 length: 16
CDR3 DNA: TGTGCCAGCAGCTTAGGGGAGGGTCGGACGAATCAGCCCCAGCATTTT
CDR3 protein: CASSLGEGRTNQPQHF

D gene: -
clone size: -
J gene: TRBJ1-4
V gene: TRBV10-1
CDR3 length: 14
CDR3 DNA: TGCGCCAGCAGGGGTCCGGGATCAAATGAAAAACTGTTTTTT
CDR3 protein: CASRGPGSNEKLFF

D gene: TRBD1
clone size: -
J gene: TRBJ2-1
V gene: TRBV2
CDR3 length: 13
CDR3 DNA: TGTGCCACCGACAGGGGGGTCTACAATGAGCAGTTCTTC
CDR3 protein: CATDRGVYNEQFF

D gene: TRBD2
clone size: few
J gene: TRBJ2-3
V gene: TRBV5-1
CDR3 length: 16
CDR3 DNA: TGCGCCAGCAGCTTGGCCGGGAGGCCCGCAGAAGATACGCAGTATTTT
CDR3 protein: CASSLAGRPAEDTQYF

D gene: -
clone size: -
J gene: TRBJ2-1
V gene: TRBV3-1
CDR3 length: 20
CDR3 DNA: TGTGCCAGCAGCCTCCTCGTTGAAAGCGGGCCCAGGAGCTCCTACAATGAGCAGTTCTTC
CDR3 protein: CASSLLVESGPRSSYNEQFF

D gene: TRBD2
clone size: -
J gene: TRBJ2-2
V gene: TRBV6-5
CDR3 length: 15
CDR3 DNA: TGTGCCAGCAGTCCCTGGCGGGGGGTCACCGGGGAGCTGTTTTTT
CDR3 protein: CASSPWRGVTGELFF

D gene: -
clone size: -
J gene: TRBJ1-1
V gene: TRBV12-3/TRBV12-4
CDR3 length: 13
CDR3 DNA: TGTGCCAGCAGTAGGGGAGAATCACTGAGCGCTTTCTTT
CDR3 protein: CASSRGESLSAFF

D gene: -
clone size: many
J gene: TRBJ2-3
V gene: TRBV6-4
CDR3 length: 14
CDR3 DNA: TGTGCCAGCAGTGAAGGAGGGGGGGCAGATACGCAGTATTTT
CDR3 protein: CASSEGGGADTQYF

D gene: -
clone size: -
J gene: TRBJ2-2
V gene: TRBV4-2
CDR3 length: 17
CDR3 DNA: TGTGCCAGCAGCCAAGCCGGGGCAGGGGTGGAAACCGGGGAGCTGTTTTTT
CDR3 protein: CASSQAGAGVETGELFF

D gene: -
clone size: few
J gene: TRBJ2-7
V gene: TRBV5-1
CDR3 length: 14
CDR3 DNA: TGCGCCAGCAGCTACCGGGACAACTCCTACGAGCAGTACTTC
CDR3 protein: CASSYRDNSYEQYF

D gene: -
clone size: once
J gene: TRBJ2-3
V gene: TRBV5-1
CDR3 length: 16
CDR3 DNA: TGCGCCAGCAGCTGGGGCAGTAGCGCACACACAGATACGCAGTATTTT
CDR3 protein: CASSWGSSAHTDTQYF

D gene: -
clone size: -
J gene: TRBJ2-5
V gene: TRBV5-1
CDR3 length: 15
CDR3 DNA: TGCGCCAGCAGCTCGGGGGACGACTCTGGAGAGACCCAGTACTTC
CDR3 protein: CASSSGDDSGETQYF

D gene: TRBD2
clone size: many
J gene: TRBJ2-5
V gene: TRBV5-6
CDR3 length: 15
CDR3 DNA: TGTGCCAGCAGGTCAACTAGCGGGGGCTGGGGGACCCAGTACTTC
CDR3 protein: CASRSTSGGWGTQYF

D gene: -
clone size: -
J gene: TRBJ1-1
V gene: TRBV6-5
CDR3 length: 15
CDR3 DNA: TGTGCCAGCAGTTACTCGACGGGCTTGAACACTGAAGCTTTCTTT
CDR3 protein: CASSYSTGLNTEAFF

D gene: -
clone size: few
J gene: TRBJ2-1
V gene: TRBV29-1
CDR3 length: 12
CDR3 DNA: TGCAGCGCCATCCCCCTGATCAATGAGCAGTTCTTC
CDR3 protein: CSAIPLINEQFF

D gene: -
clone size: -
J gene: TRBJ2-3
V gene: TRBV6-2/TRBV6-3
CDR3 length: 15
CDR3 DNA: TGTGCCAGCAGTTACTTTGGGACACTCACAGATACGCAGTATTTT
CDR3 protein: CASSYFGTLTDTQYF

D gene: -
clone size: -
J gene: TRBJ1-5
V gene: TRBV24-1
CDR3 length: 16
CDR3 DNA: TGTGCCACCAGTGAGTCAGGGAGGGATAGCAATCAGCCCCAGCATTTT
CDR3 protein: CATSESGRDSNQPQHF

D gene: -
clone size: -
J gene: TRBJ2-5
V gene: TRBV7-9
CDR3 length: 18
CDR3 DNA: TGTGCCAGCAGATCCCAGGGCCTTTTCCTAACGGATTCTGAGACCGAGTACTTC
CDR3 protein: CASRSQGLFLTDSETEYF

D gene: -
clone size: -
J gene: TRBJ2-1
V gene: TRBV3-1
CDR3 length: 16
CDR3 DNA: TGTGCCAGCAGCCAGTGGCGGGGGCCCCTTGAGGATGAGCAGTTCTTC
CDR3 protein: CASSQWRGPLEDEQFF

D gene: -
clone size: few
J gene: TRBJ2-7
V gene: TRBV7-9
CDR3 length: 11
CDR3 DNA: TGTGCCAGCAGCTCCCTTGGCGTATCGAGGTTC
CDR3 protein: CASSSLGVSRF

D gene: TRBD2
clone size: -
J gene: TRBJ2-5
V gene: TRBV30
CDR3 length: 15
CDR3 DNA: TGTGCCCGGAAGGGAGGCGGGGGGCGAACAGAGACCCAGTACTTC
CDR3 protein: CARKGGGGRTETQYF

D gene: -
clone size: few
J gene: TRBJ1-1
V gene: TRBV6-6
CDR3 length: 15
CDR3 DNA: TGTGCCAGCAGGCCTAACCTAACAGGCCGCCGGGAAGCTTTCTTT
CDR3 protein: CASRPNLTGRREAFF

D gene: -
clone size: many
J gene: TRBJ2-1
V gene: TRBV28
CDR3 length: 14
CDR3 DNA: TGTGCCGGTTCCGGGACTCTGACCTACAATGAGCAGTTCTTC
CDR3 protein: CAGSGTLTYNEQFF

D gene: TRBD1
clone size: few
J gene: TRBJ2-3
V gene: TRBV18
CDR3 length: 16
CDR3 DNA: TGTGCCAGCTCACCAGAAGGACAGGCTTGGACAGATACGCAGTATTTT
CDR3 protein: CASSPEGQAWTDTQYF

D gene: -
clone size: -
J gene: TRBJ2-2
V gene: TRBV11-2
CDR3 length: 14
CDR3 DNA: TGTGCCAGCAGTCAACAGGTGGAGACCGGGGAGCTGTTTTTT
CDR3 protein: CASSQQVETGELFF

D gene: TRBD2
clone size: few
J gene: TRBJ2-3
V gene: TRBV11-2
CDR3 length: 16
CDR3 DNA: TGTGCCAGCAGCCACGCAGCGGGGGGGACCACAGATACGCAGTATTTT
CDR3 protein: CASSHAAGGTTDTQYF

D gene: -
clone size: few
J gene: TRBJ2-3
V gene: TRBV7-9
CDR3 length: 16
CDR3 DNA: TGTGCCAGCAGCTCCAGACCCGGGGCGCCGGGGGATACGCAGTATTTT
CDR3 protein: CASSSRPGAPGDTQYF

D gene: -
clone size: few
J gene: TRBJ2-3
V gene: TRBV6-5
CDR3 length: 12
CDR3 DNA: -
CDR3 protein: CASSSSGDTQYF

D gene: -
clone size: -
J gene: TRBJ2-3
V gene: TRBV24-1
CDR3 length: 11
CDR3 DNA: TGTGCCACCTCCCGTGGAGATACGCAGTATTTT
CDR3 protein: CATSRGDTQYF

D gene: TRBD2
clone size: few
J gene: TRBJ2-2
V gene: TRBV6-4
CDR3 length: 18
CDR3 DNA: TGTGCCAGCAGTGACTCGATTGTAGCGGGTGAACAAGCCGGGGAGCTGTTTTTT
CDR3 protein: CASSDSIVAGEQAGELFF

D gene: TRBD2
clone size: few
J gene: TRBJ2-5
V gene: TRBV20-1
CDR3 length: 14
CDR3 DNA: TGCAGTGCCGGGAGTGCGGGAGCTCAAGAGACCCAGTACTTC
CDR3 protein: CSAGSAGAQETQYF

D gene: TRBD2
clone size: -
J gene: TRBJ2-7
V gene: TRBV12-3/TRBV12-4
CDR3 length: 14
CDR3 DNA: TGTGCCAGCAGACGGGGCGGGAGCTCCTACGAGCAGTACTTC
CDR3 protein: CASRRGGSSYEQYF

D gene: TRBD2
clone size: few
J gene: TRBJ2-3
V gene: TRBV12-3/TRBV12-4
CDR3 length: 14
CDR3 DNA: TGTGCCAGCAGTCCAGCGGGGGGAAGACATACGCAGTATTTT
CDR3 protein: CASSPAGGRHTQYF

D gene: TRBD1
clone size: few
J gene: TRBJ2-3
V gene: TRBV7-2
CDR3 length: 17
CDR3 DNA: TGTGCCAGCAGCCCCGGACAGGGGGCGGGGGGCACAGATACGCAGTATTTT
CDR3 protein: CASSPGQGAGGTDTQYF

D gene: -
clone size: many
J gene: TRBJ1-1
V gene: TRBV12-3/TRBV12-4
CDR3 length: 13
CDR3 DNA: TGTGCCAGCAGCGCTCAGGTGAACACTGAAGCTTTCTTT
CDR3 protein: CASSAQVNTEAFF

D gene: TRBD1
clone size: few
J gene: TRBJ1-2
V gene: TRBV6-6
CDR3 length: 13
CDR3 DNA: TGTGCCAGCTACACAGGGGGCGGATATGGCTACACCTTC
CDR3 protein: CASYTGGGYGYTF

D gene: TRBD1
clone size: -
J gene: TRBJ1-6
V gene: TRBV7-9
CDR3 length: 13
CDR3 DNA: TGTGCCAGCAGCAGGGGACAGTTAACACCCCTCCACTTT
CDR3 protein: CASSRGQLTPLHF

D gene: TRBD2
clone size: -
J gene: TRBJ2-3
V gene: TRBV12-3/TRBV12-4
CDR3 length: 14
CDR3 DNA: TGTGCCAGCAGTTTTAGCGGGGCGAGGGGTACGCAGTATTTT
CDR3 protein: CASSFSGARGTQYF

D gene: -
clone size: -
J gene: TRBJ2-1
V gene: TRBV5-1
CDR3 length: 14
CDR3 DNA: TGCGCCAGCAGCCCGACCCAACGGGGCAATGAGCAGTTCTTC
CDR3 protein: CASSPTQRGNEQFF

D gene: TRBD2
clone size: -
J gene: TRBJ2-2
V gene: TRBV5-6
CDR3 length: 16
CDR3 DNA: TGTGCCAGCAGCGTCGCTAGCGGGGGGAACACCGGGGAGCTGTTTTTT
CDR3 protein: CASSVASGGNTGELFF

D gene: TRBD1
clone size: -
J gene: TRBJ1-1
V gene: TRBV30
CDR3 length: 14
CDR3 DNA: TGTGCCTGGACGGGACAGTTCGCGAACACTGAAGCTTTCTTT
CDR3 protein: CAWTGQFANTEAFF

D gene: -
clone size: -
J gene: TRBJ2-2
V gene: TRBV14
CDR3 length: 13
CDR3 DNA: TGTGCCAGCAGCCAGGATAACACCGGGGAGCTGTTTTTT
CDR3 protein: CASSQDNTGELFF

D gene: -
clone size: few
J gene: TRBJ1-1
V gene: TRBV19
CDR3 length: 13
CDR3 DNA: TGTGCCAGTAGTACAGTCGAGGGCACTGAAGCTTTCTTT
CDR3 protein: CASSTVEGTEAFF

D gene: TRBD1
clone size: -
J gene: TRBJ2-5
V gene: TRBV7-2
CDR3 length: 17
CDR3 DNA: TGTGCCAGCAGCTTATTAGGGACAGGGGGCCGGAGGGAGACCCAGTACTTC
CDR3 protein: CASSLLGTGGRRETQYF

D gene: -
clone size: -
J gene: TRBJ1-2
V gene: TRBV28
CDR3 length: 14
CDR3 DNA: TGTGCCAGCAGTTTAGGTTGGACAGACTATGGCTACACCTTC
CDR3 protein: CASSLGWTDYGYTF